This TCR beta chain was obtained from a study of T cells in localized non-small cell lung cancer. General study points: Uninvolved neighboring lung showed the greatest T cell clonality, exceeding tumor.

V lost 2 bases, J lost 5 bases, and 11 bases lay in between. CDR3 size: 14 residues. The germline V gene encodes CDR1 MRHNA and CDR2 SNTAGT. This table comes from immunoSEQ multiplex PCR, and its TCRdb copy is limited to in-frame clones, with some not included. The sample contains about 40,000 clones, 81% of which appear only once. Comments on this clone: The antigen is not known.

The chain recombines TRBV6-4 with TRBJ2-3; a weak D match, TRBD1 (5 bases). Sequenced material: peripheral blood mononuclear cells, taken before any cancer treatment. This receptor was identified in a male donor at least 60 years old with stage II lung adenocarcinoma. This chain's CDR3 is CASSDGQGGDTQYF. In nucleotides, the CDR3 is TGTGCCAGCAGTGACGGGCAGGGTGGAGATACGCAGTATTTT.